A single sample gave rise to the 5 T cell receptor beta chains below, sequenced in a study of blood T cell repertoires in COVID-19. Method: immunoSEQ multiplex PCR; TCRdb's copy keeps in-frame clones and lacks some. Of around 19,000 clones detected, around 92% appear once; the ten largest clones hold 6%. The sequenced sample consisted of peripheral blood. The receptors shown here come from a human donor in a cohort sampled during active COVID-19.

This rearrangement joins TRBV1 to TRBJ1-1; TRBD1 is taken as the D call from the table, unchecked against the DNA. TRBV1 is noted as a pseudogene. This CDR3 contains 15 residues. Here the CDR3 reads CTSSLHGTPNTEAFF. CDR3 sequence (DNA): TGCACCAGCAGCCTCCACGGGACACCTAACACTGAAGCTTTCTTT.

The V call is TRBV19, the J call TRBJ2-7, with D unclear. Trimming stripped 7 bases from V and 6 bases from J, with 13 bases between. CDR3 size: 12 residues. The V gene's germline CDR1 is LNHDA and CDR2 SQIVND (reference sequence). The CDR3 sequence: CASIPLRSEQYF. The DNA of the CDR3 is TGTGCCAGTATCCCTTTGAGGAGCGAGCAGTACTTC.

V and J are TRBV30 and TRBJ2-1; TRBD2 matches 9 bases. Per the germline V gene, CDR1 is GTSNPN and CDR2 is SVGIG (reference sequence). This CDR3 region has 13 residues. J lost 9 bases, V lost 5 bases, and 8 bases had no gene match. In DNA, the CDR3 is TGTGCCTGGTCGCGGGAGGGCCACAGTGAGCAGTTCTTC. Its translation is CAWSREGHSEQFF.

The gene calls are TRBV5-1 and TRBJ2-7; 7 bases agree with TRBD1. Germline V CDR1 and CDR2: SGHRS, YFSETQ. This CDR3 region has 15 residues. V was pared by 3 bases and J by 0 bases, with 6 bases of the junction left unmatched. The DNA for the CDR3 is TGCGCCAGCAGCTCACAGGGGACGGGCTCCTACGAGCAGTACTTC. Translation: CASSSQGTGSYEQYF.

The V gene is TRBV7-9, the J gene TRBJ2-1, with 12 positions matching TRBD2. The CDR3 runs 16 residues. Germline CDR1 reads SEHNR; CDR2 reads FQNEAQ (reference sequence). V lost 4 bases and J lost 2; bases outside the gene matches: 3. The CDR3 region has the DNA TGTGCCAGCAGCTCATGGACTAGCGGGACCTACAATGAGCAGTTCTTC. Translated: CASSSWTSGTYNEQFF.